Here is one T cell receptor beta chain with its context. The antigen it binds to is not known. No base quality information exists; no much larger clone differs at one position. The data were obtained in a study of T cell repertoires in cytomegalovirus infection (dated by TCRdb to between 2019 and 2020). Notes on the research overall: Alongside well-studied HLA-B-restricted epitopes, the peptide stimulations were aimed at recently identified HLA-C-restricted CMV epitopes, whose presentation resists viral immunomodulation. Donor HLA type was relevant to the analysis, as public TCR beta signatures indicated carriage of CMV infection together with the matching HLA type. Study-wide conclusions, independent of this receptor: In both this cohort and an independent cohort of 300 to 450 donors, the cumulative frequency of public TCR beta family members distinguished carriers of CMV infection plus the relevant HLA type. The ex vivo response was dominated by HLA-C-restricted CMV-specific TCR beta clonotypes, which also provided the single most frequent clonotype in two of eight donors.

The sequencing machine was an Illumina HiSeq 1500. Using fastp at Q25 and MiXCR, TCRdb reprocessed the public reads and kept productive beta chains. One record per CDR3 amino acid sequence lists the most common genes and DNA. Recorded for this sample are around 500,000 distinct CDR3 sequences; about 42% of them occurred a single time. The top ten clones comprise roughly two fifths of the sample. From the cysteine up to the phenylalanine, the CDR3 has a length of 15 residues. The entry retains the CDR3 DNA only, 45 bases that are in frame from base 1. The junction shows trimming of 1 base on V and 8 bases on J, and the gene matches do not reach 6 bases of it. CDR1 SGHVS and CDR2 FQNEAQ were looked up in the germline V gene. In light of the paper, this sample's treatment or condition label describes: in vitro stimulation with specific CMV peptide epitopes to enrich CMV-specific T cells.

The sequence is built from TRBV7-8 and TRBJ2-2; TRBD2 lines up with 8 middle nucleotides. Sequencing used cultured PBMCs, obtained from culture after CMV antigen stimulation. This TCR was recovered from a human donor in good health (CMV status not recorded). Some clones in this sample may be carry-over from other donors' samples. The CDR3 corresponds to CASSLVRGGPGELFF. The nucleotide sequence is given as TGTGCCAGCAGCTTAGTGCGCGGGGGGCCGGGGGAGCTGTTTTTT.